This T cell receptor (beta chain) appears in the sequencing data of a study of shared clonotypes between healthy human individuals. Study summary: For every donor, three CD4 naive, three CD4 memory, two CD8 naive and one CD8 memory plates were used. Findings and caveats of the study: Naive CD4 clonotypes overlapped across a few donors at approximately 5.3%.

Germline lookup yields CDR1 MDHEN and CDR2 SYDVKM. V lost 6 bases, J lost 1 base, and 3 bases stayed unmatched. This CDR3 comprises 14 residues. Repertoires were generated with immunoSEQ multiplex PCR, while TCRdb's copy carries only in-frame clones and drops some. The data hold about 600,000 clones, with around 97% observed a single time. Comments on this clone: Its matching antigen is unknown.

The chain combines TRBV28 with TRBJ1-1; 9 bases align to TRBD1. This sequence originates from a young woman in good health. Sample: naive CD4+ T cells sorted from blood. Subset indicated: CD45RA+ positively selected. Here the CDR3 reads CASRPDRGNTEAFF. Written as DNA, the CDR3 is TGTGCCAGCAGGCCGGACAGGGGGAACACTGAAGCTTTCTTT.